The entry that follows covers one TCR beta chain sequence. The junction and the germline gene differ at one end; a read error may be behind it. This CDR3 region has 14 residues. This entry is derived from a study of immune characterization of retroperitoneal liposarcoma. TCRdb reprocessed the PCR reads with MiXCR, giving one entry per CDR3 protein. The sample includes 2,000 to 3,000 distinct CDR3 sequences, about 49% of them seen just once. Sample: tumor tissue. The rearrangement joins TRBV5-3 to TRBJ2-1; 9 nucleotides align to TRBD2. TRBV5-3 is designated an ORF whose function remains uncertain. This sequence was found in a female donor with retroperitoneal liposarcoma. The CDR3 nucleotides are TGTGCCAGCAGCTTGGTGATAGCGGGAGCCGAGCAGTTCTTC. This translates into CASSLVIAGAEQFF.